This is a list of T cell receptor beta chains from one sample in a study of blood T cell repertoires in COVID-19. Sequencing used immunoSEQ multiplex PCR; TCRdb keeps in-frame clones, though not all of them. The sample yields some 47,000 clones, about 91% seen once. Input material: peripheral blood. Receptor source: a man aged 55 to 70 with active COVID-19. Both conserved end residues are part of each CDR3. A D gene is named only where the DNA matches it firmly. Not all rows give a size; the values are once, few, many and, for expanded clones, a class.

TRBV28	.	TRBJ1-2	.	CASSLPDSAYGYTF	TGTGCCAGCAGTCTTCCGGACAGCGCCTATGGCTACACCTTC
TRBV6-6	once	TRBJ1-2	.	CASSYGQLYGYTF	TGTGCCAGCAGTTACGGACAGCTCTATGGCTACACCTTC
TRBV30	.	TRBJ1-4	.	CAWDPQGAGEKLFF	TGTGCCTGGGATCCACAGGGTGCTGGTGAAAAACTGTTTTTT
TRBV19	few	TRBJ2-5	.	CASSKNRVETQYF	TGTGCCAGTAGTAAAAACAGGGTTGAGACCCAGTACTTC
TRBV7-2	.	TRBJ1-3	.	CASSLGASGNTIYF	TGTGCCAGCAGCTTAGGGGCCTCTGGAAACACCATATATTTT
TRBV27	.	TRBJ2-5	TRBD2	CASRSAGEETQYF	TGTGCCAGCAGATCTGCGGGAGAAGAGACCCAGTACTTC
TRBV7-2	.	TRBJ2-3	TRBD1	CASSSTGQDTQYF	TGTGCCAGCAGCTCGACAGGGCAAGATACGCAGTATTTT
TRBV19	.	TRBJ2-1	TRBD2	CASTTGGPGNEQFF	TGTGCCAGTACAACGGGAGGGCCGGGCAATGAGCAGTTCTTC
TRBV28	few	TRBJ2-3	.	CASATEKGGSTDTQYF	TGTGCCAGCGCCACAGAGAAGGGGGGGAGCACAGATACGCAGTATTTT
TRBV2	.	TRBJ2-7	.	CASRGDKGYEQYF	TGTGCCAGCAGGGGGGACAAGGGCTACGAGCAGTACTTC
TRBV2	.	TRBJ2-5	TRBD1	CASGGTEETQYF	TGTGCCAGCGGTGGGACAGAAGAGACCCAGTACTTC
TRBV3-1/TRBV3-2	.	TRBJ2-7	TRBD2	CASSQASGFYEQYF	TGTGCCAGCAGCCAAGCTAGCGGCTTTTACGAGCAGTACTTC
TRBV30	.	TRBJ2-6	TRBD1	CACHRQGHGANVLTF	TGTGCCTGCCATCGACAGGGGCATGGGGCCAACGTCCTGACTTTC
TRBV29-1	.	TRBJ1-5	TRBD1	CSAATGRNQPQHF	TGCAGCGCAGCGACAGGGCGCAATCAGCCCCAGCATTTT
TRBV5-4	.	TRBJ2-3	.	CASSLGDTKNTDTQYF	TGTGCCAGCAGCTTAGGCGACACAAAGAACACAGATACGCAGTATTTT
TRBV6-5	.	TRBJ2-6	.	CASLSPGANVLTF	TGTGCCAGCCTAAGCCCTGGGGCCAACGTCCTGACTTTC
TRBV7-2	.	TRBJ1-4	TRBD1	CASSSRGQAATNEKLFF	TGTGCCAGCAGCTCCCGGGGACAGGCCGCAACTAATGAAAAACTGTTTTTT
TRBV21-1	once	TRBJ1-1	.	CASRTGNTEAFF	TGTGCCAGCAGAACAGGGAACACTGAAGCTTTCTTT
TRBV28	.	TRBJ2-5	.	CASSYGTTQETQYF	TGTGCCAGCAGTTATGGGACAACTCAAGAGACCCAGTACTTC
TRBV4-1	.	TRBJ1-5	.	CASSQDGGQPQHF	TGCGCCAGCAGCCAAGATGGGGGGCAGCCCCAGCATTTT
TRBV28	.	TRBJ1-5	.	CASSFRGGQPQHF	TGTGCCAGCAGTTTTCGGGGAGGACAGCCCCAGCATTTT
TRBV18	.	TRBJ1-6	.	CASSPRGGNSPLHF	TGTGCCAGCTCACCACGGGGGGGTAATTCACCCCTCCACTTT
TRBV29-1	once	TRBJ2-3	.	CSVQGSSTDTQYF	TGCAGCGTTCAGGGTTCTAGCACAGATACGCAGTATTTT
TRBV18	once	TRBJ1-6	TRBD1	CASSRTTGGDSPLHF	TGTGCCAGCTCTCGTACGACAGGGGGCGATTCACCCCTCCACTTT
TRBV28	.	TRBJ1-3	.	CASSLPARGTIYF	TGTGCCAGCAGTTTGCCAGCCCGGGGCACCATATATTTT
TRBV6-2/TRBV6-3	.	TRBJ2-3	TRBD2	CASSYSGRETDTQYF	TGTGCCAGCAGTTATAGCGGGAGAGAGACAGATACGCAGTATTTT
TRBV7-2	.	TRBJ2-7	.	CASSPRHSYEQYF	TGTGCCAGCAGCCCAAGACATTCCTACGAGCAGTACTTC
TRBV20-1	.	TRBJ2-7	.	CSASQGNEQYF	TGCAGTGCTAGTCAGGGCAACGAGCAGTACTTC
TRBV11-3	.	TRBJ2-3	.	CASSLAPRPDTQYF	TGTGCCAGCAGCTTAGCTCCTAGACCAGATACGCAGTATTTT
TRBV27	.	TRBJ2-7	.	CASSLFAGTYEQYF	TGTGCCAGCAGTTTATTTGCGGGAACCTACGAGCAGTACTTC
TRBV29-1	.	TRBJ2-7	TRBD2	CSVQGLAETYEQYF	TGCAGCGTTCAGGGACTAGCGGAGACCTACGAGCAGTACTTC
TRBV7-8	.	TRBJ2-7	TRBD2	CASSSGSSGAYEQYF	TGTGCCAGCAGCTCGGGCTCTAGCGGGGCCTACGAGCAGTACTTC
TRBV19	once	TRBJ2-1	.	CASSPHANEQFF	TGTGCCAGTAGCCCACATGCCAATGAGCAGTTCTTC
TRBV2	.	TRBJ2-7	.	CASSGAGLGGEQYF	TGTGCCAGCAGTGGGGCAGGGCTGGGTGGCGAGCAGTACTTC
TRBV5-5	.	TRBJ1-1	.	CASSSRGNTEAFF	TGTGCCAGCAGCTCCAGGGGGAACACTGAAGCTTTCTTT
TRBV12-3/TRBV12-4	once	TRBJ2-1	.	CASRRGLGEQFF	TGTGCCAGCAGGCGGGGATTGGGTGAGCAGTTCTTC
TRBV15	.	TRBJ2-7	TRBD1	CATSVPPGQGTYEQYF	TGTGCCACCAGCGTCCCCCCGGGACAGGGGACCTACGAGCAGTACTTC